These 31 T cell receptor beta chains share one sample of origin, sequenced in a study of T cell responses to AZD1222 COVID-19 vaccine. TCRdb's copy holds only in-frame clones and misses some; the assay was immunoSEQ multiplex PCR. The top ten clones hold around 1.1% of a sample with about 130,000 clones, roughly 92% of them seen once. The material was peripheral blood, obtained 28 days after the second AZD1222 dose. These receptors all stem from an adult who received the AZD1222 COVID-19 vaccine.

The chain has TRBV6-6 and TRBJ1-5; 7 nucleotides agree with TRBD1. From germline, CDR1 is MNHNY and CDR2 SVGAGI (reference sequence). The CDR3 covers 13 residues. V gave up 6 bases and J gave up 5 bases; unmatched junction bases: 4. The CDR3 sequence is CASRGRGYQPQHF. CDR3 sequence (DNA): TGTGCCAGCAGGGGCAGGGGGTATCAGCCCCAGCATTTT.

The gene calls are TRBV18 and TRBJ1-1; TRBD1 agrees at 8 bases. J gave up 0 bases and V 7 bases, and 7 bases lay outside the gene matches. Germline CDR1 KGHSH, CDR2 LQKENI. There are 15 residues in the CDR3. CDR3 protein: CASLTQGVLNTEAFF. The CDR3 region has the DNA TGTGCCAGCTTAACACAGGGGGTGTTGAACACTGAAGCTTTCTTT.

The gene calls are TRBV11-2 and TRBJ2-7; D is perhaps TRBD1 (5 bases). V lost 5 bases, J lost 6 bases, and 11 bases lay in between. Germline-derived CDR1 and CDR2 are SGHAT and FQNNGV. This CDR3 spans 12 amino acids. CDR3 protein: CASSLGQSEQYF. In DNA form, the CDR3 reads TGTGCCAGCAGCCTTGGACAAAGCGAGCAGTACTTC.

J is TRBJ2-2 and V is TRBV3-1 (or the pseudogene TRBV3-2), with 8 positions matching TRBD2. Per germline, CDR1 LGHDT and CDR2 YNNKEL (reference sequence). The CDR3 is 17 residues long. Unmatched junction bases numbered 13, after V lost 3 bases and J lost 7 bases. As DNA, the CDR3 is TGTGCCAGCAGCCATGTGCCGGGACTAGGGGGGATCGGGGAGCTGTTTTTT. This translates into CASSHVPGLGGIGELFF.

The rearrangement joins TRBV19 to TRBJ2-5; 8 bases line up with TRBD1. CDR3 length: 14 residues. J gave up 5 bases and V 6 bases, and 8 bases lay outside the gene matches. The V gene's germline CDR1 is LNHDA and CDR2 SQIVND (reference sequence). CDR3 region: CASRAAGGRETQYF. Here the CDR3 DNA reads TGTGCCAGTAGGGCGGCAGGGGGCCGGGAGACCCAGTACTTC.

The rearrangement uses TRBV4-3 and TRBJ1-4; no firm D call. CDR3 length: 14 residues. Trimming left V 3 bases short and J 6 bases short, with 11 bases between. Germline V CDR1 and CDR2: LGHNA, YSLEER. The CDR3 protein is CASSQDGRDEKLFF. DNA for the CDR3: TGCGCCAGCAGCCAGGACGGGCGGGATGAAAAACTGTTTTTT.

CDR3 nucleotide sequence: TGTGCCAGCAGTCCCCTCCTAGCGGGAGGATCAGATACGCAGTATTTT. It encodes CASSPLLAGGSDTQYF. The V and J genes are TRBV28 and TRBJ2-3, with TRBD2 matching over 11 bases. The germline CDR1 and CDR2 sequences are MDHEN and SYDVKM. The CDR3 has 16 amino acids. V lost 5 bases and J lost 4; bases outside the gene matches: 8.

This sequence joins TRBV11-3 and TRBJ2-5; D is perhaps TRBD2 (6 bases). Germline-derived CDR1 and CDR2 are SGHNT and YENEEA. V was trimmed by 5 bases and J by 2 bases, leaving 15 bases between them. The CDR3 is 15 amino acids. CDR3 residues: CASSRGTSPQETQYF. The CDR3 DNA reads as TGTGCCAGCAGCCGGGGAACTAGCCCGCAAGAGACCCAGTACTTC.

The gene calls are TRBV27 and TRBJ2-2; D uncertain. The CDR3 totals 17 residues. Trimming took 4 bases from V and 0 from J, leaving 15 bases between them. Germline V gene data show CDR1 as MNHEY and CDR2 as SMNVEV (reference sequence). In DNA, the CDR3 is TGTGCCAGCAGTTCCCTTGTATTCTCGGCGAACACCGGGGAGCTGTTTTTT. Translated: CASSSLVFSANTGELFF.

This chain connects TRBV11-2 to TRBJ2-2; 12 bases fit TRBD2. This CDR3 has 14 amino acids. Germline V CDR1 and CDR2: SGHAT, FQNNGV. V lost 3 bases and J lost 8; bases outside the gene matches: 1. In DNA, the CDR3 is TGTGCCAGCAGCTTTCTAGCGGGAGGGGGGGAGCTGTTTTTT. This encodes CASSFLAGGGELFF.

The chain links TRBV5-1 to TRBJ2-1, with D perhaps being TRBD1 or TRBD2 (6 bases each). CDR1 is SGHRS and CDR2 is YFSETQ in the germline V gene. The length of the CDR3 is 20 residues. V was trimmed by 0 bases and J by 2 bases, leaving 24 bases between them. The CDR3 reads CASSLDIRFSGATTYNEQFF. CDR3 sequence (DNA): TGCGCCAGCAGCTTGGACATCAGGTTCTCGGGGGCTACAACCTACAATGAGCAGTTCTTC.

The chain is built from TRBV4-2 and TRBJ2-7; 9 positions agree with TRBD2. V shed 0 bases and J 0 bases; nucleotides not matched to a gene: 3. This CDR3 region has 16 residues. The germline CDR1 and CDR2 sequences are LGHNA and YNFKEQ. In DNA, the CDR3 is TGTGCCAGCAGCCAAGATGAAGCGGGAGGCTCCTACGAGCAGTACTTC. It codes for CASSQDEAGGSYEQYF.

The rearrangement joins TRBV28 to TRBJ2-7; 9 bases match TRBD1. The CDR3 covers 15 residues. Trimming at V came to 5 bases and at J to 6 bases, leaving 11 bases not matched to a gene. The V gene's germline CDR1 is MDHEN and CDR2 SYDVKM. Here the CDR3 reads CASSTTGGVEGEQYF. In nucleotides, the CDR3 is TGTGCCAGCAGTACCACAGGGGGCGTGGAGGGCGAGCAGTACTTC.

This CDR3 is CASSLGGLGQPQHF. The CDR3 DNA reads as TGTGCCAGCAGCTTAGGGGGTTTGGGTCAGCCCCAGCATTTT. This chain joins TRBV7-9 and TRBJ1-5; D is ambiguous. The CDR3 has 14 amino acids. Germline CDR1 reads SEHNR; CDR2 reads FQNEAQ (reference sequence). V lost 1 base, J lost 6 bases, and 10 bases lay in between.

This clone was recorded at least ten times. The genes are TRBV11-3 and TRBJ1-6; weak D call: TRBD1 (5 bases). Germline V gene lookup returns CDR1 SGHNT and CDR2 YENEEA. The CDR3 totals 15 residues. V lost 3 bases and J lost 5, with 11 bases in between. The CDR3: CASSLGGINNSPLHF. DNA of the CDR3: TGTGCCAGCAGCTTGGGGGGTATCAATAATTCACCCCTCCACTTT.

The gene calls are TRBV6-5 and TRBJ1-5; D is possibly TRBD1 (6 bases). The germline gives CDR1 MNHEY, CDR2 SVGAGI. This CDR3 contains 13 residues. V lost 6 bases, J lost 6 bases, and 12 bases lay in between. CDR3 loop: CASRYRVGQPQHF. The CDR3 nucleotides read TGTGCCAGCAGGTACAGGGTCGGTCAGCCCCAGCATTTT.

This clone was recorded a few times. The chain couples TRBV11-2 to TRBJ2-2; D remains unclear. V was cut by 5 bases and J by 8 bases, with 15 bases left in between. The germline V gene encodes CDR1 SGHAT and CDR2 FQNNGV. This CDR3 has 14 amino acids. The CDR3 coding sequence is TGTGCCAGCAGCCAACAGAACGTGGGAGGGGAGCTGTTTTTT. Translated, it gives CASSQQNVGGELFF.

The DNA for the CDR3 is TGTGCCAGCAGCTCCGGGACTAGCGTGCCAATGTGGTACTTC. Amino acid sequence: CASSSGTSVPMWYF. The V and J genes are TRBV6-5 and TRBJ2-5; TRBD2 agrees at 10 bases. The V segment lost 6 bases and the J segment 13 bases; nucleotides outside the gene matches: 14. The CDR3 is 14 residues long. Germline lookup yields CDR1 MNHEY and CDR2 SVGAGI.

The V and J genes are TRBV3-1 (or the pseudogene TRBV3-2) and TRBJ1-2; D perhaps matches TRBD1 (6 bases). The CDR3 is made up of 15 amino acids. Germline V lookup: CDR1 LGHDT, CDR2 YNNKEL (reference sequence). Trimming took 5 bases from V and 3 from J, leaving 16 bases between them. The CDR3 spells CASSYTGPRYYGYTF. The CDR3 DNA follows: TGTGCCAGCAGCTATACAGGGCCACGCTACTATGGCTACACCTTC.

The rearrangement links TRBV18 to TRBJ2-3; D ambiguous. CDR3 length: 13 amino acids. Per germline, CDR1 KGHSH and CDR2 LQKENI. V lost 4 bases, J lost 4 bases, and 9 bases lay in between. Written as DNA, the CDR3 is TGTGCCAGCTCACTTGATAGTGCAGATACGCAGTATTTT. Its protein product is CASSLDSADTQYF. Full variable domain (remainder filled in from reference TRBV18 and TRBJ2-3): NAGVMQNPRHLVRRRGQEARLRCSPMKGHSHVYWYRQLPEEGLKFMVYLQKENIIDESGMPKERFSAEFPKEGPSILRIQQVVRGDSAAYFCASSLDSADTQYFGPGTRLTVL.

The chain carries TRBV18 and TRBJ1-1; D remains unclear. Looked up from germline, CDR1 is KGHSH and CDR2 is LQKENI. The CDR3 contains 13 residues. Deletions cut 4 bases from V and 4 bases from J, with 10 bases between. The CDR3 DNA sequence: TGTGCCAGCTCACAGGGAGAGGGCACTGAAGCTTTCTTT. Translated, it gives CASSQGEGTEAFF.

The rearrangement joins TRBV7-9 to TRBJ1-5; possibly TRBD1 for D (5 bases). Between the trimmed V and J ends, which lost 1 base and 4 bases, there was a span of 5 bases. CDR1 is SEHNR and CDR2 is FQNEAQ in the germline V gene (reference sequence). The CDR3 consists of 13 residues. CDR3 sequence reads: CASSLGQNQPQHF. The CDR3 DNA is TGTGCCAGCAGCTTAGGACAGAATCAGCCCCAGCATTTT.

The V call is TRBV5-8, the J call TRBJ2-7; 11 bases align to TRBD1. V lost 4 bases and J lost 5; bases outside the gene matches: 11. CDR3 length equals 16 residues. From germline, CDR1 is SGHTS and CDR2 YDEGEE. The DNA for the CDR3 is TGTGCCAGCAGCGGAACGGACAGGGGGCGAGAGGACGAGCAGTACTTC. The encoded protein is CASSGTDRGREDEQYF.

V usage is TRBV14 and J usage is TRBJ2-5; TRBD1 matches at 7 bases. The germline V gene has CDR1 SGHDN and CDR2 FVKESK. Trimming cost V 2 bases and J 1 base; bases outside gene matches: 4. This CDR3 region has 15 residues. CDR3 loop: CASSQIQGRQETQYF. DNA for the CDR3: TGTGCCAGCAGCCAAATACAGGGGCGCCAAGAGACCCAGTACTTC.

The chain couples TRBV14 to TRBJ2-2; TRBD2 agrees at 7 bases. With V trimmed by 0 bases and J by 5 bases, 6 bases remained unmatched. Germline lookup yields CDR1 SGHDN and CDR2 FVKESK. The CDR3 sequence is 16 residues long. In DNA, the CDR3 is TGTGCCAGCAGCCAAGAAGCGGGACTTAGGACCGGGGAGCTGTTTTTT. This encodes CASSQEAGLRTGELFF.

The J gene is TRBJ2-2, the V gene TRBV5-6; no firm D call. V was clipped by 5 bases and J by 2 bases, with 16 bases between them. Per the germline V gene, CDR1 is SGHDT and CDR2 is YYEEEE. The CDR3 is 16 amino acids. The CDR3 DNA sequence: TGTGCCAGCAGACTGGCCGTTAAAATAAACACCGGGGAGCTGTTTTTT. Translating gives CASRLAVKINTGELFF.

This chain links TRBV4-3 with TRBJ2-2; D is possibly TRBD2 (7 bases). Germline CDR1 is LGHNA and CDR2 is YSLEER. The V gene lost 1 base and the J gene lost 6 bases, with 12 bases spanning the gap. The length of the CDR3 is 15 residues. The CDR3 is CASSQAGGQAGELFF. The CDR3 nucleotides are TGCGCCAGCAGCCAAGCCGGGGGGCAGGCCGGGGAGCTGTTTTTT.

V usage is TRBV5-5 and J usage is TRBJ1-1; D unclear. V lost 1 base and J lost 3, with 7 bases in between. CDR1 and CDR2 from the germline V gene are SGHKS and YYEKEE (reference sequence). The CDR3 has 13 residues. CDR3 sequence reads: CASSLSGDTEAFF. The CDR3 nucleotides read TGTGCCAGCAGCTTGAGCGGGGACACTGAAGCTTTCTTT. The full variable domain, in which reference TRBV5-5 and TRBJ1-1 provide the parts outside the CDR3, is DAGVTQSPTHLIKTRGQQVTLRCSPISGHKSVSWYQQVLGQGPQFIFQYYEKEERGRGNFPDRFSARQFPNYSSELNVNALLLGDSALYLCASSLSGDTEAFFGQGTRLTVV.

This CDR3 reads CASSLDRNHNQPQHF. The CDR3 DNA reads TGTGCCAGCAGTTTAGACAGGAACCATAATCAGCCCCAGCATTTT. V and J are TRBV6-5 and TRBJ1-5; D is perhaps TRBD1 (6 bases). This CDR3 is built from 15 residues. V was clipped by 4 bases and J by 4 bases, with 14 bases between them. The germline gives CDR1 MNHEY, CDR2 SVGAGI.

This clone was seen more than once but under ten times. The chain links TRBV12-5 to TRBJ1-3; D may be TRBD1 (6 bases). There are 15 residues in the CDR3. CDR1 LGHNT and CDR2 FRNRAP come from the germline V gene. V was cut by 1 base and J by 4 bases, with 11 bases left in between. CDR3 in amino acids: CASGLESGAGNTIYF. As DNA, the CDR3 is TGTGCTAGTGGTTTGGAATCAGGGGCAGGAAACACCATATATTTT.

This clone has just one count. The chain couples TRBV11-3 to TRBJ2-7; the D gene could be TRBD1 or TRBD2 (6 bases each). Germline CDR1 SGHNT, CDR2 YENEEA. Trimming cost V 5 bases and J 0 bases, with 8 bases left between them. The CDR3 consists of 13 residues. CDR3 bases: TGTGCCAGCAGCCGGGGGCCCTCCTACGAGCAGTACTTC. The encoded protein is CASSRGPSYEQYF.